The present TCR beta chain was sequenced within a study of CD8+ T cells in alopecia areata (dated by TCRdb to the late 2010s). Describing the broader study: Treated patients were enrolled in an open-label pilot trial of oral tofacitinib, 5 to 10 mg twice daily, for moderate-to-severe alopecia areata. Patients received tofacitinib for 6 to 18 months and were then followed off drug for 6 months to check for delayed response and recurrence. In both human patients and the C3H/HeJ mouse model, the study applied high-throughput TCRbeta sequencing to look at T cell clonal expansion in alopecia areata. In humans, TCRbeta sequencing was performed on scalp tissue and on sorted CD4+ and CD8+ peripheral blood T cells from healthy controls and from patients with patchy or totalis/universalis alopecia areata. Patients on tofacitinib were biopsied at baseline and after 4 and 24 weeks of treatment, and several of the patients also had a later scalp biopsy. Clonality in the scalp was compared among normal scalp (n=4), patchy alopecia areata scalp (n=8), and alopecia totalis/universalis scalp (n=8). RNA came from the PAXgene miRNA kit for fixed scalp, the miRNeasy kit for PBMCs, and the RNeasy kit for mouse skin. TCRbeta CDR3 regions were amplified by immunoSEQ multiplex PCR using 35 Vbeta forward and 13 Jbeta reverse primers.

What the study reported, not specific to this receptor: Compared with normal scalp, lesional scalp, particularly in alopecia totalis/universalis, had higher clonality and more expanded CD8+ clones, which suggests antigenic drive. Resident alphabeta T cells in normal human skin are also sequenced, complicating scalp TCR repertoire analysis, unlike mouse skin dominated by gammadelta T cells. TCR sequences shared between patients were less clear than in mice, possibly partly because of HLA diversity in the patient population.

Regarding this clone: No antigen is known for it. The record has no base qualities; no much larger clone is one base away.

The time point label, as the study defines it: baseline before oral tofacitinib. Lesional scalp punch biopsies and peripheral blood were obtained from alopecia areata patients. After PBMCs were isolated by density centrifugation and stained for CD3, CD4 and CD8, a FACSAria was used to sort CD4+ and CD8+ T cells. CDR3 length: 10 amino acids, cysteine to phenylalanine. The CDR3 DNA has 30 bases and is translated from base 1. The germline V gene (reference sequence) gives CDR1 as GTSNPN and CDR2 as SVGIG. The junction carries 6 bases between V and J, which are trimmed by 3 bases and 7 bases respectively. Receptor libraries were prepared by the immunoSEQ multiplex PCR assay. RNA was extracted from all samples and reverse transcribed into cDNA as template for TCR sequencing. SuperScript III was used to make first-strand cDNA, primed with a 2:1 mix of oligo-dT and random hexamers. A synthetic immune receptor repertoire was used to gauge amplification bias, and whatever bias remained was removed computationally. For the original study's pipeline: Raw reads were preprocessed for error removal, and CDR3 was defined according to IMGT conventions as running from the conserved cysteine to phenylalanine. Clonality was computed by normalizing Shannon entropy by log2 of the number of productive unique TCRs and subtracting the result from 1. Whether each scalp clone was CD4 or CD8 was inferred by checking scalp TCRbeta sequences against the CD4 and CD8 repertoires from sorted blood. TCRdb took over this immuneACCESS table, retaining in-frame rearrangements with V and J assigned. Such tables are incomplete; in checked studies, under half of the missing clones stem from an unresolved V gene, and the remainder is unexplained. V and J calls plus clone size are reproduced from that table; the DNA served to infer D and trimming. This sample comprises 100,000 to 150,000 clones, more than 40% of them detected only once. The top ten constitute about 17% of the sample.

The TCR sequence derives from a human donor with alopecia areata. Sample: CD8+ T cells sorted from blood, taken at week 0. The chain was built from TRBV30 and TRBJ1-1; the D gene cannot be resolved reliably. The nucleotide sequence reads TGTGCCTGGAGGGGAGGTGAAGCTTTCTTT. Translated, this gives CAWRGGEAFF.